A single TCR beta chain is shown here with its context. These data belong to a study of T cells in Graves' hyperthyroidism and ophthalmopathy. The CDR3 sequence is 14 residues long. CDR1 is SGHAT and CDR2 is FQNNGV in the germline V gene. V lost 7 bases, J lost 6 bases, and 17 bases lay in between. Using RNA transcripts as the source, TCR beta CDR3 regions were amplified. The TCR CDR3 first-round RT-PCR relied on the HTBI primer set. Using its own MiXCR run on the multiplex PCR reads, TCRdb lists one record per CDR3 protein. Of some 420,000 distinct CDR3 sequences listed, about an eighth are singletons.

Sequencing was done on a sample of blood. The TCR was taken from a woman aged 18-29 years with Graves' hyperthyroidism. The chain links TRBV11-2 to TRBJ2-3, with a possible D match to TRBD2 (6 bases). CDR3 sequence reads: CASTRDPMSDTQYF. CDR3 in DNA: TGTGCCAGCACGCGGGACCCCATGAGTGATACGCAGTATTTT.